A selection of T cell receptor beta chains follows, all from one sample in a study of blood T cell repertoires in COVID-19. Libraries were prepared by immunoSEQ multiplex PCR; TCRdb keeps only in-frame clonotypes and omits some of them. The sample has 150,000 or so clones; approximately 90% are singletons. The sample comprised peripheral blood. The receptors derive from a man over 45 with acute or convalescent COVID-19. Both conserved end residues are trimmed from each CDR3. The D gene is left open where the match is weak.

NA | TRBJ2-1 | TRBV19 | ASSIASVTYNEQF
NA | TRBJ1-2 | TRBV7-2 | ASSYGGGNYGYT
TRBD1 | TRBJ2-7 | TRBV4-1 | ASSQAGQAYEQY
TRBD1 | TRBJ1-5 | TRBV5-8 | ASSRVHRGDGNQPQH
NA | TRBJ1-2 | TRBV27 | ASSSPSRDRFYGYT
TRBD1 | TRBJ2-7 | TRBV28 | ASREQGISYEQY
NA | TRBJ1-5 | TRBV27 | ASSPWGGGAHQPQH
NA | TRBJ1-1 | TRBV18 | ASSPQSQDEAF
NA | TRBJ2-5 | TRBV5-1 | ASSLVGQNQETQY
NA | TRBJ1-5 | TRBV5-6 | ASSFSGVGASQPQH
TRBD1 | TRBJ1-6 | TRBV28 | ASSLPTGEAGSPLH
TRBD1 | TRBJ2-7 | TRBV6-5 | ASGPGQGYEQY
NA | TRBJ1-2 | TRBV5-1 | ASSPGPDYGYT
NA | TRBJ1-3 | TRBV3-1/TRBV3-2 | ASSVRAGNTIY
NA | TRBJ2-3 | TRBV11-2 | ASSLLVGVTDTQY
NA | TRBJ1-1 | TRBV19 | ASTSVLISSEAF
TRBD2 | TRBJ2-1 | TRBV6-6 | ASTHGGGAYNEQF
TRBD1 | TRBJ1-4 | TRBV5-1 | ASRRDRGPGEKLF
NA | TRBJ1-5 | TRBV19 | ASMKRGGSQPQH
NA | TRBJ2-5 | TRBV7-2 | ASSSSPSYQETQY
TRBD1 | TRBJ1-1 | TRBV5-6 | ASSSRLTGGTEAF
NA | TRBJ1-1 | TRBV5-1 | ASSLEGGGEPEAF
NA | TRBJ2-1 | TRBV12-3/TRBV12-4 | ASSLFQYNEQF
NA | TRBJ1-6 | TRBV30 | AWSGGPRESPLH
NA | TRBJ1-6 | TRBV6-1 | ASSEKRGGGSPLH
NA | TRBJ1-1 | TRBV30 | AWSVQGVRTEAF
NA | TRBJ2-3 | TRBV5-4 | ASYPGAGTGSDTQY
NA | TRBJ2-2 | TRBV5-1 | ASNLQGPGELF
TRBD2 | TRBJ2-7 | TRBV7-2 | ASSLSASGATYEQY
TRBD1 | TRBJ2-5 | TRBV4-1 | ASSPQGWETQY
TRBD1 | TRBJ2-5 | TRBV6-1 | ASSDFVSGGETQY
TRBD1 | TRBJ1-1 | TRBV5-4 | ASSLGWDRGATEAF
NA | TRBJ1-1 | TRBV3-1/TRBV3-2 | ASSQDVAGGRRIF
TRBD1 | TRBJ1-2 | TRBV11-2 | ASSHRDRGPEGGYT
TRBD2 | TRBJ2-1 | TRBV10-2 | ASWRGASDNEQF
TRBD1 | TRBJ1-5 | TRBV6-7 | ASPRSRGQGLQPQH
NA | TRBJ1-1 | TRBV6-5 | ASSRQFTEAF
TRBD1 | TRBJ1-1 | TRBV5-1 | ASSLVPDRVNTEAF
TRBD1 | TRBJ1-1 | TRBV4-1 | ASSQNRGQGRNTEAF
NA | TRBJ1-1 | TRBV4-1 | ASSQVFTKNTEAF
NA | TRBJ1-4 | TRBV11-2 | ASSFWRGEKLF
TRBD1 | TRBJ1-2 | TRBV5-8 | ASSQIAGTGTYGYT
TRBD1 | TRBJ1-2 | TRBV7-9 | ASSSVPGSDRAYGYT
NA | TRBJ1-3 | TRBV6-5 | ASSSSPYSGNTIY
NA | TRBJ1-1 | TRBV6-5 | ASSPPAGGGTF
TRBD2 | TRBJ2-1 | TRBV5-8 | ASSTSGGYNEQF
NA | TRBJ1-2 | TRBV19 | ASSITGVANYGYT
NA | TRBJ2-7 | TRBV2 | ASSVGGDSYEQY
TRBD2 | TRBJ2-2 | TRBV7-6 | ASSPSTSRNTGELF
TRBD2 | TRBJ2-7 | TRBV7-2 | ASRSRGASGTYEQY